These T cell receptor beta chains were read from a single sample in a study of neurological immune-mediated disorders. One entry per CDR3 protein results from TCRdb running MiXCR on the 5' RACE reads. Seen here are tens of thousands of distinct CDR3 sequences, 3% to 4.5% observed once, and the top ten hold roughly 1.9%. The specimen was CD4+ T cells from blood. These receptors all stem from a woman in her forties with multiple sclerosis. CDR3s include the opening cysteine and the closing phenylalanine or tryptophan. The order of the fields is J gene, CDR3 length, D gene, V gene, clone size, CDR3 DNA, CDR3 protein. The D gene is left open where the match is weak. A clone size is listed for some rows: how often the clone was seen (once, few, many), or a class if it is expanded.

J gene: TRBJ2-5; CDR3 length: 14; D gene: -; V gene: TRBV3-1; clone size: many; CDR3 DNA: TGTGCCAGCAGCCAAAATCAACAGCAAGAGACCCAGTACTTC; CDR3 protein: CASSQNQQQETQYF
J gene: TRBJ2-2; CDR3 length: 16; D gene: TRBD2; V gene: TRBV11-2; clone size: many; CDR3 DNA: TGTGCCAGCAGCTCCTTAACGGGGGGGAACACCGGGGAGCTGTTTTTT; CDR3 protein: CASSSLTGGNTGELFF
J gene: TRBJ1-1; CDR3 length: 14; D gene: TRBD1; V gene: TRBV5-1; clone size: many; CDR3 DNA: TGCGCCAGCAGCTTGGACTCGGAGGGGGCACGCGCTTTCTTT; CDR3 protein: CASSLDSEGARAFF
J gene: TRBJ2-2; CDR3 length: 16; D gene: -; V gene: TRBV4-2; clone size: -; CDR3 DNA: -; CDR3 protein: CASSRGGRGRPGSCFF
J gene: TRBJ1-2; CDR3 length: 12; D gene: -; V gene: TRBV21-1; clone size: few; CDR3 DNA: TGTGCCAGCGCCCCCCGGGGGTACGGCTACACCTTC; CDR3 protein: CASAPRGYGYTF
J gene: TRBJ2-1; CDR3 length: 15; D gene: TRBD2; V gene: TRBV20-1; clone size: many; CDR3 DNA: TGCAGTGCTAGACCTGGACTAGGGTTATTGAATGAGCAGTTCTTC; CDR3 protein: CSARPGLGLLNEQFF
J gene: TRBJ2-2; CDR3 length: 15; D gene: TRBD2; V gene: TRBV6-6; clone size: many; CDR3 DNA: TGTGCCAGCAGCGCTAGCGGGGGGGCCACCGGGGAGCTGTTTTTT; CDR3 protein: CASSASGGATGELFF
J gene: TRBJ2-1; CDR3 length: 15; D gene: -; V gene: TRBV18; clone size: many; CDR3 DNA: TGTGCCAGCTCACTGGGACACGCCGGAGTGAATGAGCAGTTCTTC; CDR3 protein: CASSLGHAGVNEQFF
J gene: TRBJ2-2; CDR3 length: 15; D gene: TRBD1; V gene: TRBV5-1; clone size: many; CDR3 DNA: TGCGCCAGCAGCTCTTCGGACAGGGGTATCGGGGAGCTGTTTTTT; CDR3 protein: CASSSSDRGIGELFF
J gene: TRBJ2-2; CDR3 length: 18; D gene: TRBD2; V gene: TRBV11-2; clone size: many; CDR3 DNA: TGTGCCAGCAGCTTAGGAGCGCTAGCGGGGGTAAACACCGGGGAGCTGTTTTTT; CDR3 protein: CASSLGALAGVNTGELFF
J gene: TRBJ2-7; CDR3 length: 20; D gene: TRBD2; V gene: TRBV18; clone size: few; CDR3 DNA: TGTGCCAGCTCACCATCTCGGAACATCGGACTAGCGGGGCTCTCCTACGAGCAGTACTTC; CDR3 protein: CASSPSRNIGLAGLSYEQYF
J gene: TRBJ1-2; CDR3 length: 14; D gene: -; V gene: TRBV29-1; clone size: many; CDR3 DNA: TGCAGCGTTGAAGGAGGCCAGGGGAACTATGGCTACACCTTC; CDR3 protein: CSVEGGQGNYGYTF
J gene: TRBJ2-2; CDR3 length: 13; D gene: TRBD1; V gene: TRBV29-1; clone size: many; CDR3 DNA: TGCAGCGTTGGTCAGGGGGCAGGCGGGGAGCTGTTTTTT; CDR3 protein: CSVGQGAGGELFF
J gene: TRBJ2-3; CDR3 length: 13; D gene: -; V gene: TRBV7-3; clone size: many; CDR3 DNA: TGTGCCAGCAGCCCGGCGAACACAGATACGCAGTATTTT; CDR3 protein: CASSPANTDTQYF
J gene: TRBJ1-2; CDR3 length: 13; D gene: -; V gene: TRBV2; clone size: many; CDR3 DNA: TGTGCCAGCAGGCAGACAGTTCTCTATGGCTACACCTTC; CDR3 protein: CASRQTVLYGYTF
J gene: TRBJ2-7; CDR3 length: 14; D gene: TRBD1; V gene: TRBV6-1; clone size: many; CDR3 DNA: TGTGCCAGCAGTGAGGCCGGGACAGCCTACGAGCAGTACTTC; CDR3 protein: CASSEAGTAYEQYF
J gene: TRBJ1-1; CDR3 length: 14; D gene: TRBD1; V gene: TRBV5-1; clone size: many; CDR3 DNA: TGCGCCAGCAGCTACGACAGGGTCGGCACTGAAGCTTTCTTT; CDR3 protein: CASSYDRVGTEAFF
J gene: TRBJ2-1; CDR3 length: 15; D gene: TRBD1; V gene: TRBV7-9; clone size: many; CDR3 DNA: TGTGCCAGCAGCGCTCTCCGGGACAGCGCCAATGAGCAGTTCTTC; CDR3 protein: CASSALRDSANEQFF
J gene: TRBJ2-7; CDR3 length: 15; D gene: -; V gene: TRBV5-1; clone size: many; CDR3 DNA: TGCGCCAGCAGCGTGGAACAGGGGGGGTCCTACGAGCAGTACTTC; CDR3 protein: CASSVEQGGSYEQYF
J gene: TRBJ1-2; CDR3 length: 14; D gene: -; V gene: TRBV5-1; clone size: many; CDR3 DNA: TGCGCCAGCAGCTTCCGCGACAGCAGCTATGGCTACACCTTC; CDR3 protein: CASSFRDSSYGYTF
J gene: TRBJ2-1; CDR3 length: 16; D gene: -; V gene: TRBV5-1; clone size: many; CDR3 DNA: TGCGCCAGCAGCTTGAATTCCGGGGGCTCCTACAATGAGCAGTTCTTC; CDR3 protein: CASSLNSGGSYNEQFF
J gene: TRBJ2-1; CDR3 length: 14; D gene: -; V gene: TRBV9; clone size: many; CDR3 DNA: TGTGCCAGCAGCGCCGACTCATTCTACAATGAGCAGTTCTTC; CDR3 protein: CASSADSFYNEQFF
J gene: TRBJ1-5; CDR3 length: 13; D gene: -; V gene: TRBV6-2/TRBV6-3; clone size: many; CDR3 DNA: TGTGCCAGCAGTTACAGGGTGTATCAGCCCCAGCATTTT; CDR3 protein: CASSYRVYQPQHF
J gene: TRBJ1-2; CDR3 length: 12; D gene: -; V gene: TRBV6-5; clone size: many; CDR3 DNA: TGTGCCAGCAGTTCCTCAGAAGGAGGCTACACCTTC; CDR3 protein: CASSSSEGGYTF
J gene: TRBJ1-6; CDR3 length: 15; D gene: -; V gene: TRBV4-1; clone size: many; CDR3 DNA: TGCGCCAGCAGCCAAGAAGCCGGTTATAATTCACCCCTCCACTTT; CDR3 protein: CASSQEAGYNSPLHF
J gene: TRBJ2-3; CDR3 length: 15; D gene: -; V gene: TRBV20-1; clone size: -; CDR3 DNA: TGCAGTGCCAGGGGAGGGGGGGCTAGCACAGATACGCAGTATTTT; CDR3 protein: CSARGGGASTDTQYF
J gene: TRBJ2-4; CDR3 length: 15; D gene: TRBD2; V gene: TRBV5-1; clone size: many; CDR3 DNA: TGCGCCAGCAGCCCCGGACTAGCGGGGGGGGGCATTCAGTACTTC; CDR3 protein: CASSPGLAGGGIQYF
J gene: TRBJ1-2; CDR3 length: 16; D gene: TRBD1; V gene: TRBV20-1; clone size: many; CDR3 DNA: TGCAGTGCTAGAGGAGGAGGGGGCGATTCTAACTATGGCTACACCTTC; CDR3 protein: CSARGGGGDSNYGYTF
J gene: TRBJ2-2; CDR3 length: 14; D gene: -; V gene: TRBV10-1; clone size: many; CDR3 DNA: TGCGCCAGCAGTGAGTCCCGATGGGCCGGGGAGCTGTTTTTT; CDR3 protein: CASSESRWAGELFF
J gene: TRBJ2-1; CDR3 length: 13; D gene: -; V gene: TRBV7-2; clone size: many; CDR3 DNA: TGTGCCAGCAGCTTAGGAGGTCCTGCGCGCTGGTTCTTC; CDR3 protein: CASSLGGPARWFF
J gene: TRBJ2-5; CDR3 length: 17; D gene: -; V gene: TRBV10-3; clone size: many; CDR3 DNA: TGTGCCATCAGTGAGCCAACCAGGGGTCAAGCACAAGAGACCCAGTACTTC; CDR3 protein: CAISEPTRGQAQETQYF
J gene: TRBJ1-6; CDR3 length: 15; D gene: TRBD1; V gene: TRBV5-1; clone size: many; CDR3 DNA: TGCGCCAGCAGCTTGAGTGGGACAGGGAGATCACCCCTCCACTTT; CDR3 protein: CASSLSGTGRSPLHF
J gene: TRBJ1-1; CDR3 length: 15; D gene: -; V gene: TRBV5-1; clone size: medium-sized; CDR3 DNA: TGCGCCAGCAGCTTAGGACCGTCATCTGACACTGAAGCTTTCTTT; CDR3 protein: CASSLGPSSDTEAFF
J gene: TRBJ1-3; CDR3 length: 15; D gene: TRBD1; V gene: TRBV6-5; clone size: many; CDR3 DNA: TGTGCCAGCAGTCGCCAGGGGGCTGGGGGAAACACCATATATTTT; CDR3 protein: CASSRQGAGGNTIYF
J gene: TRBJ2-7; CDR3 length: 16; D gene: TRBD1; V gene: TRBV9; clone size: many; CDR3 DNA: TGTGCCAGCAGCGTGGGGTTACGACAGGGTACCTACGAGCAGTACTTC; CDR3 protein: CASSVGLRQGTYEQYF
J gene: TRBJ2-3; CDR3 length: 15; D gene: -; V gene: TRBV20-1; clone size: many; CDR3 DNA: TGCAGTGCTAGAGCCTACCGGGAGAGCACAGATACGCAGTATTTT; CDR3 protein: CSARAYRESTDTQYF
J gene: TRBJ1-1; CDR3 length: 14; D gene: TRBD1; V gene: TRBV6-2/TRBV6-3; clone size: many; CDR3 DNA: TGTGCCAGCAGTTACTCCGGACAGGTAATACAGGCTTTCTTT; CDR3 protein: CASSYSGQVIQAFF
J gene: TRBJ1-4; CDR3 length: 15; D gene: -; V gene: TRBV20-1; clone size: many; CDR3 DNA: TGCAGTGCGTCCGGGACCGCAGTTCATAATGAAAAACTGTTTTTT; CDR3 protein: CSASGTAVHNEKLFF
J gene: TRBJ1-3; CDR3 length: 15; D gene: -; V gene: TRBV5-1; clone size: many; CDR3 DNA: TGCGCCAGCAGCTTGGCTTGGGGGACTGGAAACACCATATATTTT; CDR3 protein: CASSLAWGTGNTIYF
J gene: TRBJ2-1; CDR3 length: 15; D gene: -; V gene: TRBV6-5; clone size: many; CDR3 DNA: TGTGCCAGCAGTACAGACGGGCGGGGGCGAGGGGAGCAGTTCTTC; CDR3 protein: CASSTDGRGRGEQFF
J gene: TRBJ1-2; CDR3 length: 13; D gene: TRBD1; V gene: TRBV5-1; clone size: many; CDR3 DNA: TGCGCCAGCAGCTCTCAGGGGGCGCGTGGCTACACCTTC; CDR3 protein: CASSSQGARGYTF
J gene: TRBJ2-7; CDR3 length: 13; D gene: -; V gene: TRBV7-9; clone size: many; CDR3 DNA: TGTGCCAGCGAAGGGGGGCCGGGCTACGAGCAGTACTTC; CDR3 protein: CASEGGPGYEQYF
J gene: TRBJ2-7; CDR3 length: 12; D gene: -; V gene: TRBV5-1; clone size: many; CDR3 DNA: TGCGCCAGCAGCGATAGCTCCTACGAGCAGTACTTC; CDR3 protein: CASSDSSYEQYF
J gene: TRBJ2-7; CDR3 length: 16; D gene: TRBD1; V gene: TRBV4-1; clone size: many; CDR3 DNA: TGCGCCAGCAGCCCTCTTCACCGGGACAGGGTTCTTCAACGGTACTTC; CDR3 protein: CASSPLHRDRVLQRYF
J gene: TRBJ2-1; CDR3 length: 15; D gene: -; V gene: TRBV20-1; clone size: many; CDR3 DNA: TGCAGTGCTAGGGGAACGATAAGGCTAGCATCCGAGCAGTTCTTC; CDR3 protein: CSARGTIRLASEQFF
J gene: TRBJ1-3; CDR3 length: 16; D gene: TRBD1; V gene: TRBV20-1; clone size: many; CDR3 DNA: TGCAGTGCTACAGACAGGGTACTCGGATCTGGAAACACCATATATTTT; CDR3 protein: CSATDRVLGSGNTIYF
J gene: TRBJ2-4; CDR3 length: 14; D gene: -; V gene: TRBV6-6; clone size: many; CDR3 DNA: TGTGCCAGCAGTTACGGGCAGCCTTTAGACATTCAGTACTTC; CDR3 protein: CASSYGQPLDIQYF
J gene: TRBJ1-1; CDR3 length: 15; D gene: TRBD1; V gene: TRBV5-1; clone size: many; CDR3 DNA: TGCGCCAGCAGCCCCCGGGACAGGGGCCGTGGTGAAGCTTTCTTT; CDR3 protein: CASSPRDRGRGEAFF
J gene: TRBJ1-1; CDR3 length: 15; D gene: -; V gene: TRBV6-5; clone size: many; CDR3 DNA: TGTGCCAGCAGTTACCGTGCGGGGGCGAACACTGAAGCTTTCTTT; CDR3 protein: CASSYRAGANTEAFF
J gene: TRBJ2-7; CDR3 length: 12; D gene: TRBD1; V gene: TRBV20-1; clone size: many; CDR3 DNA: TGCAGTGCTCGACAGGGGGCTCAAGAGCAGTACTTC; CDR3 protein: CSARQGAQEQYF
J gene: TRBJ1-2; CDR3 length: 14; D gene: -; V gene: TRBV2; clone size: many; CDR3 DNA: TGTGCCAGCAAGAAGCTGATTGAGCACTATGGCTACACCTTC; CDR3 protein: CASKKLIEHYGYTF